This TCR beta chain is from a study of T cell repertoires in cytomegalovirus infection. Study-level background: CMV epitopes in the study were HLA-C-restricted (recently identified) and HLA-B-restricted (well studied).

CDR3 length equals 13 residues. The germline V gene has CDR1 DFQATT and CDR2 SNEGSKA (reference sequence). V was cut by 6 bases and J by 3 bases, with 15 bases left in between. This clonotype was found a few times. The antigen is undetermined. Findings and caveats of the study: Within the response measured ex vivo, HLA-C-restricted CMV-specific TCR beta clonotypes were dominant.

TCRdb fed the reads into MiXCR, producing one record per CDR3 protein. This sample yields some 940,000 distinct CDR3 sequences, of which roughly 31% are seen a single time; over 12% belongs to the top ten. The chain carries TRBV20-1 and TRBJ2-7; D is possibly TRBD2 (7 bases). The specimen comprised cultured CD8+ T cells from PBMCs, sampled from culture after CMV antigen stimulation. The TCR sequence derives from a human donor in good health (CMV status not recorded). Some clones in this sample may be carry-over from other donors' samples. The CDR3 DNA is TGCAGTGCCGAAAAAGGGGGGGACTACGAGCAGTACGTC. It translates to CSAEKGGDYEQYV.